This TCR beta chain is drawn from a study of T-cell memory formation after mild COVID-19. CDR3 length: 14 amino acids. Deletions cut 4 bases from V and 7 bases from J, with 14 bases between. Per germline, CDR1 MGHRA and CDR2 YSYEKL. Only a few counts were recorded for this clonotype. Its antigen is not identified. TCRdb called the 5' RACE reads again in MiXCR, with one record for every CDR3 protein. The table lists roughly 130,000 distinct CDR3 sequences, 15% to 20% of them singletons, with about 14% in the top ten. The study's findings and limits: Among CD4+ contracting clones, most were CM and EM, and CD8+ ones EMRA. A balance of CD4 and CD8 characterized clones contracting day 15 to 85, whereas later expanders leaned CD4+.

Sequencing used PBMCs or a T cell subset sorted from them (not recorded which). The gene calls are TRBV4-1 and TRBJ2-1, with D maybe TRBD1 (6 bases). The sequence derives from an adult woman who had mild COVID-19 (a few samples of this study predate the infection). Cell type and time point are not known. The CDR3 nucleotides are TGCGCCAGCAGCCGTCCAACCCAGGGGAATGAGCAGTTCTTC. As protein: CASSRPTQGNEQFF.